Following are 15 T cell receptor beta chains from one sample sequenced in a study of Graves' ophthalmopathy and Graves' hyperthyroidism. RNA transcripts were the template, and TCR beta CDR3 regions were amplified from them. RT-PCR was first run with HTBI primers, then multiplex PCR in a second round. One entry per CDR3 protein results from TCRdb running MiXCR on the multiplex PCR reads. The sample lists about 480,000 distinct CDR3 sequences, 13% to 15% occurring once. The specimen was blood. The receptors were sampled from a woman between 25 and 40 years old with Graves' ophthalmopathy.

This clonotype was seen at least ten times. This chain uses TRBV12-3 or TRBV12-4 with TRBJ2-7; D not certain. The ends were cut back, 5 bases at V and 5 bases at J, with 13 bases in the middle. CDR3 length: 13 amino acids. The CDR3 region is CASSQVRLDEQYF. The CDR3 DNA reads TGTGCCAGCAGTCAGGTCAGATTGGACGAGCAGTACTTC.

This clonotype was observed at least ten times. The chain employs TRBV5-5 and TRBJ1-1; D possibly corresponds to TRBD1 (5 bases). Trimming took off 0 bases at V and 3 bases at J, with 12 bases between the two ends. The CDR3 sequence is 15 residues long. CDR1 and CDR2 from the germline V gene are SGHKS and YYEKEE (reference sequence). For the CDR3, the DNA is TGTGCCAGCAGCTTGGTCGCAGGGTGGGACACTGAAGCTTTCTTT. Translated, it gives CASSLVAGWDTEAFF.

This clonotype was detected many times. In nucleotides, the CDR3 is TGTGCCAGCAGCTGGACTAGCGGGGCCATCCAAGAGACCCAGTACTTC. This gives the protein CASSWTSGAIQETQYF. The chain employs TRBV7-8 and TRBJ2-5; 12 positions agree with TRBD2. Looked up from germline, CDR1 is SGHVS and CDR2 is FQNEAQ. J lost 1 base, V lost 4 bases, and 4 bases had no gene match. The CDR3 sequence is 16 residues long.

This clonotype was observed a few times. This may be a read error, as it is one base from a much larger clone. The chain couples TRBV20-1 to TRBJ2-7; 7 bases line up with TRBD2. The CDR3 loop spans 9 amino acids. CDR1 is DFQATT, CDR2 SNEGSKA, per germline (reference sequence). CDR3 sequence reads: CSVRRESHF. The DNA for the CDR3 is TGCAGTGTCCGGCGGGAGTCGCACTTC.

This clonotype was detected many times. V is TRBV11-2 and J is TRBJ2-7, with a tentative D call TRBD2 (7 bases). Trimming removed 3 bases from V and 6 bases from J, with 12 bases in between. Germline values: CDR1 SGHAT, CDR2 FQNNGV. The CDR3 extends over 13 amino acids. CDR3: CASSFPGEGEQYF. CDR3 nucleotide sequence: TGTGCCAGCAGCTTTCCAGGGGAGGGCGAGCAGTACTTC.

The sample holds many counts of this clonotype. The V and J genes are TRBV12-3 or TRBV12-4 and TRBJ2-5; the match to TRBD1 covers 8 bases. The CDR3 is made up of 16 amino acids. Trimming at V came to 1 base and at J to 3 bases, leaving 7 bases not matched to a gene. The chain's CDR3 is CASSLVQGAREETQYF. CDR3 bases: TGTGCCAGCAGTTTAGTCCAGGGGGCGCGGGAAGAGACCCAGTACTTC.

In regard to this clonotype: A much larger clone sits a single nucleotide away, making a read error possible. This chain joins TRBV9 and TRBJ2-1; a weak D match, TRBD2 (5 bases). V lost 2 bases to trimming and J lost 8 bases, with 14 bases between them. Germline CDR1 is SGDLS and CDR2 is YYNGEE. This CDR3 is built from 14 residues. This CDR3 reads CASSVLAGLDEQFF. In DNA form, the CDR3 reads TGTGCCAGCAGCGTCCTAGCCGGGTTGGATGAGCAGTTCTTC.

This clonotype was counted ten times or more. V usage is TRBV12-3 or TRBV12-4 and J usage is TRBJ1-2, with 8 bases lining up with TRBD1. With V trimmed by 6 bases and J by 3 bases, 6 bases remained unmatched. The CDR3 covers 14 residues. The chain's CDR3 is CASRVTGGDYGYTF. The CDR3 nucleotides are TGTGCCAGCAGGGTAACAGGGGGGGACTATGGCTACACCTTC.

Many counts were recorded for this clonotype. This chain links TRBV6-5 with TRBJ1-2; 8 bases are a match to TRBD1. V was pared by 7 bases and J by 8 bases, with 9 bases of the junction left unmatched. The germline CDR1 and CDR2 sequences are MNHEY and SVGAGI. This CDR3 has 13 residues. This CDR3 is CASKLDRVDGYTF. In nucleotides, the CDR3 is TGTGCCAGCAAGTTGGACAGGGTAGACGGCTACACCTTC.

This clonotype showed up many times. The V call is TRBV12-3 or TRBV12-4, the J call TRBJ2-1; 8 bases are a match to TRBD1. Trimming removed 5 bases from V and 7 bases from J; junction bases left unmatched: 4. This CDR3 has 13 residues. CDR3 sequence (DNA): TGTGCCAGCAGTCAGGGACAGGCTAATGAGCAGTTCTTC. Translation gives CASSQGQANEQFF.

This clonotype was counted ten times or more. The chain has TRBV5-1 and TRBJ1-2, with D perhaps matching TRBD1 (5 bases). Germline V gene lookup returns CDR1 SGHRS and CDR2 YFSETQ. The length of the CDR3 is 14 residues. Trimming removed 4 bases from V and 4 bases from J, with 14 bases in between. The chain's CDR3 is CASSPSGTVYGYTF. CDR3 DNA: TGCGCCAGCAGCCCCTCCGGGACGGTCTATGGCTACACCTTC.

The rearrangement links TRBV3-1 to TRBJ1-3; TRBD1 agrees at 7 bases. J lost 3 bases, V lost 1 base, and 12 bases had no gene match. Germline values: CDR1 LGHDT, CDR2 YNNKEL (reference sequence). The CDR3 extends over 18 amino acids. CDR3 loop: CASSQVAYRDRSGNTIYF. The CDR3 nucleotides read TGTGCCAGCAGCCAAGTAGCTTACCGGGACAGAAGTGGAAACACCATATATTTT.

This clonotype came up many times. The V gene is TRBV12-3 or TRBV12-4, the J gene TRBJ1-1; D possibly corresponds to TRBD1 (5 bases). V shed 6 bases and J shed 1 base, with 9 bases lying between them. There are 13 residues in the CDR3. CDR3 DNA: TGTGCCAGCAGGGAGGGACCGAACACTGAAGCTTTCTTT. This encodes CASREGPNTEAFF.

This clonotype appeared many times. The V and J genes are TRBV30 and TRBJ2-7, with 7 bases lining up with TRBD1. V shed 5 bases, J shed 6 bases, and the junction held 4 bases outside the gene matches. The CDR3 loop spans 11 amino acids. Per the germline V gene, CDR1 is GTSNPN and CDR2 is SVGIG (reference sequence). The CDR3 DNA is TGTGCCTGGCAGGGGGAAGCCGAGCAGTACTTC. This encodes CAWQGEAEQYF.

The V and J genes are TRBV7-2 and TRBJ2-7; maybe TRBD1 (6 bases). The germline gives CDR1 SGHTA, CDR2 FQGNSA. This CDR3 is built from 14 residues. The V end lost 5 bases, the J end lost 4 bases, and 15 bases lay between the germline ends. The CDR3 here is CASSLRDKIYEQYF. DNA for the CDR3: TGTGCCAGCAGCCTCCGGGACAAGATTTACGAGCAGTACTTC.